Listed here are 11 T cell receptor beta chains from one sample, sequenced in a study of CXCR3-negative and CXCR3-positive naive CD8 T cells. Study-level findings and limits: CXCR3-positive naive cells had TRB CDR3s that were more hydrophobic than CXCR3-negative naive cells had.

These receptors have no known antigen. Via 5' RACE with UMI labels, TRB cDNA libraries were prepared. TCRdb reprocessed the 5' RACE reads, keeping one entry per CDR3 protein, no DNA. The table lists 130,000 to 150,000 distinct CDR3 sequences. The sequencing input was naive CXCR3+ CD8+ T cells from blood. This sample's subset: CD45RO-CCR7+CD27+CD95- naive CD8+ T cells expressing CXCR3 (TNR3+). These receptors were collected from a human donor in good health. Some clones in this sample may be carry-over from other donors' samples.

This CDR3 reads CSVEERRGGEHYF. The chain couples TRBV29-1 to TRBJ2-7; TCRdb reports TRBD1, a call that lacks DNA to check it against. The CDR3 has 13 residues. The V gene's germline CDR1 is SQVTM and CDR2 ANQGSEA.

CDR3 in amino acids: CASSGRTGYTF. This chain joins TRBV5-1 and TRBJ1-2. The CDR3 is 11 residues long. Germline V gene sequence: CDR1 SGHRS, CDR2 YFSETQ.

The V and J genes are TRBV7-2 and TRBJ2-2; the TCRdb call, TRBD2, lacks DNA for checking. The CDR3 extends over 18 amino acids. Germline CDR1 reads SGHTA; CDR2 reads FQGNSA. CDR3: CASSLRAISGSNTGELFF.

This sequence joins TRBV20-1 and TRBJ1-1; as DNA is missing, the TRBD1 call by TCRdb cannot be tested. This CDR3 region has 13 residues. The germline CDR1 and CDR2 sequences are DFQATT and SNEGSKA (reference sequence). The CDR3 here is CSARTGTGLVAFF.

This chain uses TRBV7-9 with TRBJ2-5; the TCRdb call, TRBD2, lacks DNA for checking. This CDR3 is 15 amino acids long. Germline CDR1 and CDR2: SEHNR and FQNEAQ (reference sequence). The CDR3 reads CASSLGRGSQETQYF.

This rearrangement joins TRBV23-1 to TRBJ1-5; TCRdb indicates TRBD1, and absent DNA this call remains unverified. TRBV23-1 is filed as an ORF, its function uncertain. The CDR3 consists of 15 residues. Here the CDR3 reads CASNRRDSPNQPQHF.

This chain links TRBV6-5 with TRBJ2-2; the D call from TCRdb, TRBD2, cannot be confirmed without DNA. CDR1 is MNHEY and CDR2 is SVGAGI in the germline V gene. CDR3 length: 18 amino acids. The CDR3 here is CASSYYPGTSENTGELFF.

The chain couples TRBV25-1 to TRBJ1-2; TCRdb's D call, TRBD1, is unchecked because there is no DNA. The V gene's germline CDR1 is MGHDK and CDR2 SYGVNS. CDR3 size: 15 residues. The CDR3 spells CATTQGDRGHYGYTF.

The genes are TRBV15 and TRBJ1-5. Germline V CDR1 and CDR2: LNHNV, YYDKDF (reference sequence). The CDR3 is made up of 13 amino acids. The CDR3 loop reads CATSRQANQPQHF.

This sequence joins TRBV7-9 and TRBJ1-1; the TRBD1 assignment by TCRdb is unverifiable without DNA. This CDR3 region has 13 residues. Germline CDR1 reads SEHNR; CDR2 reads FQNEAQ (reference sequence). The CDR3 is CASSPPGYPEAFF.

The CDR3 loop reads CASSSGQGAAYEQYF. The chain combines TRBV7-9 with TRBJ2-7; TCRdb calls TRBD1, which cannot be checked without DNA. This CDR3 has 15 residues. CDR1 is SEHNR and CDR2 is FQNEAQ in the germline V gene (reference sequence).